The clone carrying this TCR beta chain has only a few counts. Its antigen is not identified. This sample was taken from a study of blood T cells in healthy people across ages. General study results and limits: The donors' CMV status was not determined, possibly confounding changes in expanded clonotypes.

CDR1 is MNHEY and CDR2 is SMNVEV in the germline V gene (reference sequence). V was shortened by 6 bases and J by 2 bases, with 13 bases between the two germline ends. The CDR3 sequence is 14 residues long. A second about 6 to 12 cycle PCR used barcoded and J-beta primers. Using its own MiXCR run on the 5' RACE reads, TCRdb lists one record per CDR3 protein. The table records hundreds of thousands of distinct CDR3 sequences, more than 40% of them present only once. The study recruited healthy Caucasian donors from Russia who were aged about 6 to 95. Each of the donors had around 9 milliliters of peripheral blood drawn into EDTA-treated Vacutainer tubes.

The sample comprised blood. This sequence was found in a woman aged 60-75 years in good health. V and J are TRBV27 and TRBJ2-5; D unclear. CDR3: CASRWSVKQETQYF. The CDR3 nucleotides are TGTGCCAGCAGATGGTCCGTGAAACAAGAGACCCAGTACTTC.